A single sample is the source of the 7 T cell receptor beta chains below, sequenced in a study of OX40 agonist ivuxolimab in advanced cancers. Clones were sequenced by immunoSEQ multiplex PCR, and TCRdb holds only the in-frame ones, with some missing. The sample shows fewer than 80,000 clones, about 84% of them seen only once. Material: CD4+ or CD8+ T cells sorted from blood, obtained in a trial of the OX40 agonist ivuxolimab. The receptors were gathered from an adult with an advanced solid tumor such as melanoma, head and neck, liver or kidney cancer.

Of note for this clone: Additional DNA sequences in this sample encode the identical CDR3. The genes are TRBV29-1 and TRBJ2-1, with D maybe TRBD1 (6 bases). V dropped 6 bases and J dropped 3 bases, with 9 bases sitting between them. Germline CDR1 is SQVTM and CDR2 is ANQGSEA. The CDR3 runs 12 residues. CDR3 nucleotides: TGCAGCGTGGGGGCGGGCTACAATGAGCAGTTCTTC. Protein product: CSVGAGYNEQFF.

The chain employs TRBV27 and TRBJ1-5; tentatively, D is TRBD1 (6 bases). The CDR3 is 15 amino acids. V was clipped by 1 base and J by 4 bases, with 11 bases between them. The germline V gene encodes CDR1 MNHEY and CDR2 SMNVEV (reference sequence). Here the CDR3 reads CASSLFGQRNQPQHF. The CDR3 bases are TGTGCCAGCAGTTTATTTGGACAGAGAAATCAGCCCCAGCATTTT.

The sample holds one count of this clone. This chain links TRBV5-1 with TRBJ2-3; D gene unclear. From germline, CDR1 is SGHRS and CDR2 YFSETQ. Trimming removed 4 bases at V and 2 bases at J, with 8 bases between. The CDR3 covers 13 residues. This CDR3 reads CASSRDDTDTQYF. In nucleotides, the CDR3 is TGCGCCAGCAGCAGGGATGACACAGATACGCAGTATTTT.

This chain uses TRBV7-2 with TRBJ1-1, with TRBD1 as a possible D gene (5 bases). The V and J ends lost 6 bases and 1 base respectively, with 12 bases between them. Germline CDR1 is SGHTA and CDR2 is FQGNSA. This CDR3 contains 14 residues. CDR3 protein: CASRVLGRNTEAFF. The DNA for the CDR3 is TGTGCCAGCAGGGTCCTGGGACGGAACACTGAAGCTTTCTTT. The variable domain in full, with the rest retrieved from reference TRBV7-2 and TRBJ1-1, is GAGVSQSPSNKVTEKGKDVELRCDPISGHTALYWYRQSLGQGLEFLIYFQGNSAPDKSGLPSDRFSAERTGGSVSTLTIQRTQQEDSAVYLCASRVLGRNTEAFFGQGTRLTVV.

Only one count was recorded for this clone. The CDR3 here is CAWTGTDLLSSYEQYF. DNA of the CDR3: TGTGCCTGGACCGGGACAGACTTATTAAGCTCCTACGAGCAGTACTTC. The chain joins TRBV30 to TRBJ2-7; the match to TRBD1 covers 7 bases. Germline-derived CDR1 and CDR2 are GTSNPN and SVGIG (reference sequence). The CDR3 totals 16 residues. Trimming cost V 4 bases and J 0 bases; bases outside gene matches: 12.

The chain employs TRBV5-4 and TRBJ1-1; D is uncertain. From germline, CDR1 is SGHNT and CDR2 YYREEE (reference sequence). The CDR3 has 14 residues. The ends were cut back, 0 bases at V and 6 bases at J, with 12 bases in the middle. The CDR3 sequence is CASSLAGPRAEAFF. The CDR3 bases are TGTGCCAGCAGCTTGGCTGGGCCGCGGGCTGAAGCTTTCTTT. Based on the CDR3 plus reference TRBV5-4 and TRBJ1-1, the full variable domain is ETGVTQSPTHLIKTRGQQVTLRCSSQSGHNTVSWYQQALGQGPQFIFQYYREEENGRGNFPPRFSGLQFPNYSSELNVNALELDDSALYLCASSLAGPRAEAFFGQGTRLTVV.

The rearrangement uses TRBV7-8 and TRBJ2-7; the D is unclear. This CDR3 region has 15 residues. Germline values: CDR1 SGHVS, CDR2 FQNEAQ. V dropped 5 bases and J dropped 0 bases, with 14 bases sitting between them. Here the CDR3 DNA reads TGTGCCAGCAGCACTCGGTATGAGACCTCCTACGAGCAGTACTTC. Its protein product is CASSTRYETSYEQYF.